The 3 T cell receptor beta chains below all came from one sample that was sequenced in a study of shared clonotypes between healthy human individuals. Libraries were prepared by immunoSEQ multiplex PCR; TCRdb keeps only in-frame clonotypes and omits some of them. The sample includes about 2 million clones, 85% to 95% of them seen just once. Sequencing was done on a sample of naive CD4+ T cells sorted from blood. The subset: CD45RA+ positively selected. The source of these receptors is a man between 18 and 29 years old in good health.

This clone was counted once. This sequence joins TRBV27 and TRBJ2-1, with TRBD1 matching over 9 bases. V was clipped by 7 bases and J by 3 bases; unmatched bases: 7. Germline CDR1 is MNHEY and CDR2 is SMNVEV (reference sequence). The CDR3 is 15 amino acids. The CDR3 loop reads CASTADRGNYNEQFF. DNA for the CDR3: TGTGCCAGCACCGCGGACAGGGGTAACTACAATGAGCAGTTCTTC.

The chain joins TRBV9 to TRBJ2-3, with TRBD2 identical over 7 bases. CDR1 and CDR2 (germline): SGDLS, YYNGEE. The V segment lost 3 bases and the J segment 3 bases; nucleotides outside the gene matches: 13. The CDR3 is 17 amino acids. CDR3 loop: CASSEAGVRGGTDTQYF. CDR3 nucleotides: TGTGCCAGCAGCGAGGCCGGAGTCCGCGGGGGTACAGATACGCAGTATTTT.

This chain joins TRBV10-1 and TRBJ2-3, with D unclear. The CDR3 extends over 14 amino acids. Trimming removed 0 bases at V and 6 bases at J, with 10 bases between. The germline V gene has CDR1 WNHNN and CDR2 SYGVQD (reference sequence). The CDR3: CASSESNLPDTQYF. In nucleotides, the CDR3 is TGCGCCAGCAGTGAGTCGAACCTCCCCGATACGCAGTATTTT.